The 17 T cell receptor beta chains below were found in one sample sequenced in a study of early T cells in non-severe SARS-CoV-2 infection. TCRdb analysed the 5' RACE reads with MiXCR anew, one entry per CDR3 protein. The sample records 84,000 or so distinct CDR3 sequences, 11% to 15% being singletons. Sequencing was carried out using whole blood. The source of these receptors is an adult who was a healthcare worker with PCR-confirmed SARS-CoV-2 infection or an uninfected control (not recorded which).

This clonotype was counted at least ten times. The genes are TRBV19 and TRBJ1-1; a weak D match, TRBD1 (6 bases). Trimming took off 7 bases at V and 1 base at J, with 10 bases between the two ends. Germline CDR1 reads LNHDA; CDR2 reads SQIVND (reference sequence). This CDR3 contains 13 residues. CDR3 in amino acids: CASTKTGNTEAFF. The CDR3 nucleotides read TGTGCCAGTACTAAGACAGGGAACACTGAAGCTTTCTTT.

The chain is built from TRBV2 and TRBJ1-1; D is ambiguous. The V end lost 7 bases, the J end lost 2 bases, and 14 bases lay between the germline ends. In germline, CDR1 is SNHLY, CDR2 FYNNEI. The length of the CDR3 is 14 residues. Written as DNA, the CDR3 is TGTGCCAGCACTCGTTCGGCAGGCAACACTGAAGCTTTCTTT. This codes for CASTRSAGNTEAFF. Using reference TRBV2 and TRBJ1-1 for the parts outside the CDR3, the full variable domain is EPEVTQTPSHQVTQMGQEVILRCVPISNHLYFYWYRQILGQKVEFLVSFYNNEISEKSEIFDDQFSVERPDGSNFTLKIRSTKLEDSAMYFCASTRSAGNTEAFFGQGTRLTVV.

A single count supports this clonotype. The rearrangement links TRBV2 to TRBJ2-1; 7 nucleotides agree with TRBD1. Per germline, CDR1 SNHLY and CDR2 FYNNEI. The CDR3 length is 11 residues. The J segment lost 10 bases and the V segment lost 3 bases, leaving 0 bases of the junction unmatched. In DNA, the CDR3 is TGTGCCAGCAGTGAGGACAGGGAGCAGTTCTTC. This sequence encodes CASSEDREQFF.

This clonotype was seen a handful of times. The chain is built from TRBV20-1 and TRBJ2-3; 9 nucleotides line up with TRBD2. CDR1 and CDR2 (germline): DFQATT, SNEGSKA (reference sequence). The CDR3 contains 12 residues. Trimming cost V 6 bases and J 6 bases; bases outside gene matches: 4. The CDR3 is CSAERGADTQYF. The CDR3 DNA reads TGCAGTGCCGAGCGGGGGGCTGATACGCAGTATTTT.

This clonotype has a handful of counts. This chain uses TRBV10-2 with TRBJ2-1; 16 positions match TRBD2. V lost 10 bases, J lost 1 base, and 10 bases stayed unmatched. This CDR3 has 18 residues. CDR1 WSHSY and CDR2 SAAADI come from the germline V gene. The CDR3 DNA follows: TGCGCCACATGCTCGGGACTAGCGGGGGGGCCATCCTACAATGAGCAGTTCTTC. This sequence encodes CATCSGLAGGPSYNEQFF.

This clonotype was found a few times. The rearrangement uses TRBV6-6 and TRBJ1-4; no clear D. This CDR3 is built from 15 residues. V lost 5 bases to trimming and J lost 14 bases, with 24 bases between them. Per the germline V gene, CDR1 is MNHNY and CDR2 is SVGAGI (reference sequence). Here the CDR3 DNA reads TGTGCCAGCAGTCTCTCACACACGGGCGCCGCTGGGCTGTTTTTT. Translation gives CASSLSHTGAAGLFF.

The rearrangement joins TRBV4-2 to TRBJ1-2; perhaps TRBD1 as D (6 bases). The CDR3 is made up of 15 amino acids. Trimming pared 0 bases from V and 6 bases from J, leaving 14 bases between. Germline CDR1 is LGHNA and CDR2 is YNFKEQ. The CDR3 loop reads CASSQDFQGTNGYTF. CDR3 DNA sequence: TGTGCCAGCAGCCAAGATTTCCAGGGGACGAATGGCTACACCTTC.

CDR3 sequence (DNA): TGTGCCAGCAGCCCACGGGGGGACAACAATGAGCAGTTCTTC. Its translation is CASSPRGDNNEQFF. V and J are TRBV11-3 and TRBJ2-1; tentative D call: TRBD2 (7 bases). Germline V gene sequence: CDR1 SGHNT, CDR2 YENEEA. The CDR3 length is 14 residues. Trimming left V 5 bases short and J 5 bases short, with 13 bases between. Filled out from reference TRBV11-3 and TRBJ2-1, the complete variable domain reads EAGVVQSPRYKIIEKKQPVAFWCNPISGHNTLYWYLQNLGQGPELLIRYENEEAVDDSQLPKDRFSAERLKGVDSTLKIQPAELGDSAVYLCASSPRGDNNEQFFGPGTRLTVL.

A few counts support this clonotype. CDR3 residues: CASSPVAGLGVYEQFF. CDR3 DNA: TGTGCCAGCAGCCCCGTAGCGGGCCTGGGAGTATATGAGCAGTTCTTC. This chain uses TRBV5-5 with TRBJ2-1; TRBD2 aligns across 7 bases. This CDR3 is 16 amino acids long. Germline V gene data show CDR1 as SGHKS and CDR2 as YYEKEE (reference sequence). Germline trimming cut 4 bases from V and 8 bases from J; bases unmatched to any gene: 15.

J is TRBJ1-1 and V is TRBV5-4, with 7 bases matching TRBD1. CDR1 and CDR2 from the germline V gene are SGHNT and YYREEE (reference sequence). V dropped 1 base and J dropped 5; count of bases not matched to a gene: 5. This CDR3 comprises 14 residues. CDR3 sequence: CASSLNRGGTEAFF. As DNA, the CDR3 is TGTGCCAGCAGCTTGAACAGGGGAGGGACTGAAGCTTTCTTT.

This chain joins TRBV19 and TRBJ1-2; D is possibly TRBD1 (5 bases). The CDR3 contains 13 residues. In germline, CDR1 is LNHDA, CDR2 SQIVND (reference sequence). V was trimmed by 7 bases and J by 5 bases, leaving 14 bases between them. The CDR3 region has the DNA TGTGCCAGTACCGGGGACGGGAAGTATGGCTACACCTTC. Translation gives CASTGDGKYGYTF.

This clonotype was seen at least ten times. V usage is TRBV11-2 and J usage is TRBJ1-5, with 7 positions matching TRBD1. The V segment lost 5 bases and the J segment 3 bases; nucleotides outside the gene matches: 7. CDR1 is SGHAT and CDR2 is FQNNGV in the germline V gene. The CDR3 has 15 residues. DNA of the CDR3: TGTGCCAGCAGCACGGGGACAGCAAACAATCAGCCCCAGCATTTT. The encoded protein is CASSTGTANNQPQHF.

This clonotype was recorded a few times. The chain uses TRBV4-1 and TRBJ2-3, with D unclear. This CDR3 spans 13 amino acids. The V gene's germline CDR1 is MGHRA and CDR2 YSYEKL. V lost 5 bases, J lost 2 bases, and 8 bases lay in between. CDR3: CASSVQSTDTQYF. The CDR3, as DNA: TGCGCCAGCAGCGTACAGTCCACAGATACGCAGTATTTT.

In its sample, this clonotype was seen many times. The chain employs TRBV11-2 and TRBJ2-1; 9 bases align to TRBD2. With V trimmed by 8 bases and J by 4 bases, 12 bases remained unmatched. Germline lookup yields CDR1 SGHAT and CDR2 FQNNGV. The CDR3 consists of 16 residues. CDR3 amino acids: CASLLGASGVYNEQFF. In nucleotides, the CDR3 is TGTGCCAGCTTGCTCGGGGCTAGCGGGGTTTACAATGAGCAGTTCTTC.

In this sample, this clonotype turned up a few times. The CDR3 reads CASSFPGTYQGYTF. CDR3 DNA: TGTGCCAGCAGTTTCCCAGGGACCTATCAAGGCTACACCTTC. The chain carries TRBV12-3 or TRBV12-4 and TRBJ1-2; D perhaps matches TRBD1 (5 bases). V lost 3 bases and J 8 bases, leaving 16 bases between the germline ends. The CDR3 is 14 amino acids.

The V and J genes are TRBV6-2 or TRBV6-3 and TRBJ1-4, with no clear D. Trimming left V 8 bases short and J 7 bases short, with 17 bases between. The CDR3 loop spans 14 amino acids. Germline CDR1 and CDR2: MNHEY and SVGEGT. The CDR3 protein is CASFGLPGSEKLFF. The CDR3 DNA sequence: TGTGCCAGCTTCGGACTCCCCGGCAGTGAAAAACTGTTTTTT.

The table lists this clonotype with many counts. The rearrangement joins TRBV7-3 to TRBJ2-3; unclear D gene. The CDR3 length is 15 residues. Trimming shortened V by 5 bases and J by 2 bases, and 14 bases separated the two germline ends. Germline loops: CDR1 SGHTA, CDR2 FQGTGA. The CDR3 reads CASSPLMGPTDTQYF. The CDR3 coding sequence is TGTGCCAGCAGCCCCTTGATGGGCCCCACAGATACGCAGTATTTT. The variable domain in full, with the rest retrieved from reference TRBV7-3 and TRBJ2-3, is GAGVSQTPSNKVTEKGKYVELRCDPISGHTALYWYRQSLGQGPEFLIYFQGTGAADDSGLPNDRFFAVRPEGSVSTLKIQRTERGDSAVYLCASSPLMGPTDTQYFGPGTRLTVL.